This paragraph reports one TCR beta chain. Its antigen is as yet unknown. This sample stems from a study of blood T cells in healthy people across ages. General study findings and limits: Any conclusive comparison of naive versus antigen-experienced cells was prevented by using unsorted PBMCs.

CDR1 and CDR2 (germline): SGHRS, YFSETQ. Losses at the gene ends were 2 bases for V and 8 bases for J; bases not matched to a gene: 7. The CDR3 sequence is 15 residues long. The second PCR ran about 6 to 11 cycles with a sample-barcoded 5' primer and J-beta primers. TCRdb recomputed calls from the 5' RACE reads with MiXCR, one row per CDR3 protein. The profile shows about 680,000 distinct CDR3 sequences, approximately 50% of them singletons. The sequence was collected from a woman aged 55-75 years in good health. This chain joins TRBV5-1 and TRBJ2-1; 10 bases agree with TRBD2. Input material: blood. The CDR3 nucleotides are TGCGCCAGCAGCTTTAGCGGGAGGTCGCGTTATGAGCAGTTCTTC. Translated: CASSFSGRSRYEQFF. Combining the CDR3 with reference TRBV5-1 and TRBJ2-1 gives the whole variable domain KAGVTQTPRYLIKTRGQQVTLSCSPISGHRSVSWYQQTPGQGLQFLFEYFSETQRNKGNFPGRFSGRQFSNSRSEMNVSTLELGDSALYLCASSFSGRSRYEQFFGPGTRLTVL.